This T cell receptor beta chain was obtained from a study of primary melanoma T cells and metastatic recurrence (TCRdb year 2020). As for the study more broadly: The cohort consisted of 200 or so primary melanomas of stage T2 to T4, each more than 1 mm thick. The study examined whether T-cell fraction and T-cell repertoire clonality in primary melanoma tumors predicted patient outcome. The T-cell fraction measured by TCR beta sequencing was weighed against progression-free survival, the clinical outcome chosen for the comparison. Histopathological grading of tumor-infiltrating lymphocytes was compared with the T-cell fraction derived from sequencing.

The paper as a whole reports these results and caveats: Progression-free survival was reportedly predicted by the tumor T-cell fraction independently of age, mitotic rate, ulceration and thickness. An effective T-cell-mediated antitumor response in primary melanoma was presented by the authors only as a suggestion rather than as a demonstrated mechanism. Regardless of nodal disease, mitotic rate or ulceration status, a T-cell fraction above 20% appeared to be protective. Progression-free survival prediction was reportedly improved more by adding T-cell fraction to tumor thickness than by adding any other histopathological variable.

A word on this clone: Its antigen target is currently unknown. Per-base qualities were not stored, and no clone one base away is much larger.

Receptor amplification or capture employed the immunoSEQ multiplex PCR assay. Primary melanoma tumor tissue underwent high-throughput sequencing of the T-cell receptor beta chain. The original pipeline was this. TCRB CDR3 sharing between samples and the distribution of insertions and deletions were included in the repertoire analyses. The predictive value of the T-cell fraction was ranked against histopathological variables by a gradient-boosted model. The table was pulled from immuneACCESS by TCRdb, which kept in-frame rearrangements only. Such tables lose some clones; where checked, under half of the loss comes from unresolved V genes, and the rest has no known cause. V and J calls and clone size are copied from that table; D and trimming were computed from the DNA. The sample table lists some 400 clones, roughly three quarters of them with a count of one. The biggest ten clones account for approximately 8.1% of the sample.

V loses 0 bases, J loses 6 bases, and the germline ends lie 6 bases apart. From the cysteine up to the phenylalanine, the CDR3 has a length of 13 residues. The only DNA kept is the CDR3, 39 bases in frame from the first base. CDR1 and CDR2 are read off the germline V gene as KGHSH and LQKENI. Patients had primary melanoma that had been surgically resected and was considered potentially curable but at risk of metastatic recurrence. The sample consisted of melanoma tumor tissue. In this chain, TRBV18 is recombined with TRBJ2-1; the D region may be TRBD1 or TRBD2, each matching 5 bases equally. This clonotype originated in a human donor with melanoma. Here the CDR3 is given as CASSPPGVNEQFF. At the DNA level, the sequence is TGTGCCAGCTCACCACCGGGGGTCAATGAGCAGTTCTTC.